This entry concerns a single T cell receptor (beta chain). Its specificity is not known. The record originates from a study of T cells in tuberculosis. Looking at the study overall: Sequenced TCRs come from CD1B-GMM tetramer-binding T cells. Regarding the study as a whole: Active tuberculosis TCR-alpha repertoires lay closer to GMM-specific TCRs than IGRA-negative controls, suggesting clonal expansion.

Some clones are missing from TCRdb's copy, which holds only in-frame ones; the method was immunoSEQ multiplex PCR. The profile shows roughly 33,000 clones, 80% to 95% of them singletons. Germline V CDR1 and CDR2: MGHRA, YSYEKL. V lost 0 bases, J lost 5 bases, and 5 bases stayed unmatched. CDR3 length: 15 amino acids. Material for sequencing was PBMCs. The chain employs TRBV4-1 and TRBJ1-1; 8 bases are shared with TRBD1. The sequence was collected from a donor aged 10-30 years with latent tuberculosis or without tuberculosis infection. CDR3 amino acids: CASSQDTGGRTEAFF. The CDR3 region has the DNA TGCGCCAGCAGCCAAGATACAGGGGGGCGGACTGAAGCTTTCTTT.